What follows are 23 T cell receptor beta chains derived from one specimen sequenced in a study of T cell responses to AZD1222 COVID-19 vaccine. TCRdb's table, derived via immunoSEQ multiplex PCR, lists solely in-frame clones and lacks some. The profile shows around 130,000 clones, roughly 90% of them singletons. The sequences come from peripheral blood, collected on day 0 of AZD1222 vaccination. Every receptor here comes from an adult in good health.

The chain has TRBV19 and TRBJ1-3, with D possibly matching TRBD1 (6 bases). V was trimmed by 5 bases and J by 0 bases, leaving 11 bases between them. This CDR3 comprises 15 residues. Germline values: CDR1 LNHDA, CDR2 SQIVND (reference sequence). In DNA, the CDR3 is TGTGCCAGTAGTCGACAGGTGAACTCTGGAAACACCATATATTTT. It encodes CASSRQVNSGNTIYF.

V gene TRBV25-1 combines with J gene TRBJ2-1; TRBD2 might be the D (6 bases). The germline V and J ends were trimmed by 4 bases and 3 bases, with 13 bases remaining between them. Per germline, CDR1 MGHDK and CDR2 SYGVNS. The CDR3 is 15 residues long. The CDR3 protein is CASSAREFDYNEQFF. The DNA of the CDR3 is TGTGCCAGCAGTGCCCGGGAGTTCGACTACAATGAGCAGTTCTTC.

V and J are TRBV5-1 and TRBJ2-5, with 7 bases fitting TRBD2. The CDR3 runs to 15 residues. Germline lookup yields CDR1 SGHRS and CDR2 YFSETQ. The V gene end was trimmed by 0 bases and the J gene end by 1 base; junction bases not matched to a gene: 3. CDR3 loop: CASSLVGGIQETQYF. DNA of the CDR3: TGCGCCAGCAGCTTGGTCGGGGGGATCCAAGAGACCCAGTACTTC.

This clone occurred once. The chain joins TRBV25-1 to TRBJ1-1; D gene unclear. The germline gives CDR1 MGHDK, CDR2 SYGVNS. CDR3 size: 16 residues. Trimming left V 3 bases short and J 0 bases short, with 14 bases between. The CDR3 DNA reads TGTGCCAGCAGTGATAAAATGGCCAGCATGAACACTGAAGCTTTCTTT. It translates to CASSDKMASMNTEAFF.

The V gene is TRBV5-1, the J gene TRBJ1-2; D possibly corresponds to TRBD1 (5 bases). The V end was cut by 3 bases, the J end by 3 bases, with 15 bases between. Germline assignment: CDR1 SGHRS and CDR2 YFSETQ. This CDR3 region has 15 residues. CDR3 nucleotide sequence: TGCGCCAGCAGCTCTGTGGGGGACGCTTACTATGGCTACACCTTC. It yields the protein CASSSVGDAYYGYTF.

The rearrangement links TRBV14 to TRBJ1-5, with TRBD1 as a possible D gene (6 bases). The V gene lost 4 bases and the J gene lost 3 bases, with 10 bases spanning the gap. Germline CDR1 SGHDN, CDR2 FVKESK. There are 14 residues in the CDR3. The CDR3 sequence is CASSRQGLNQPQHF. The CDR3, as DNA: TGTGCCAGCAGCCGTCAGGGGCTCAATCAGCCCCAGCATTTT.

This clone was observed a handful of times. The chain uses TRBV3-1 (or the pseudogene TRBV3-2) and TRBJ1-1; perhaps TRBD1 as D (6 bases). Germline V gene sequence: CDR1 LGHDT, CDR2 YNNKEL (reference sequence). V was cut by 4 bases and J by 2 bases, with 14 bases left in between. The length of the CDR3 is 15 residues. CDR3 loop: CASSRGDILNTEAFF. DNA of the CDR3: TGTGCCAGCAGCCGAGGGGACATTCTCAACACTGAAGCTTTCTTT.

This clone was counted a single time. This CDR3 is CASSLDSGIEQYF. CDR3 nucleotide sequence: TGTGCCAGCAGCTTAGATAGCGGCATCGAGCAGTACTTC. The genes are TRBV11-2 and TRBJ2-7; D might be TRBD2 (6 bases). CDR3 length: 13 amino acids. V gave up 0 bases and J gave up 6 bases, with 9 bases separating them. The germline V gene encodes CDR1 SGHAT and CDR2 FQNNGV.

The chain links TRBV5-1 to TRBJ2-7; D perhaps matches TRBD2 (5 bases). The germline V and J ends were trimmed by 0 bases and 0 bases, with 10 bases remaining between them. The CDR3 spans 15 residues. Germline loops: CDR1 SGHRS, CDR2 YFSETQ. CDR3 residues: CASSLGETYSYEQYF. The CDR3 DNA sequence: TGCGCCAGCAGCTTGGGGGAGACGTACTCCTACGAGCAGTACTTC.

The chain joins TRBV5-6 to TRBJ2-2; 7 bases agree with TRBD1. Germline loops: CDR1 SGHDT, CDR2 YYEEEE. This CDR3 comprises 14 residues. Trimming at V came to 2 bases and at J to 5 bases, leaving 3 bases not matched to a gene. DNA of the CDR3: TGTGCCAGCAGCTTCTCGACAGGGACCGGGGAGCTGTTTTTT. Protein: CASSFSTGTGELFF.

The chain joins TRBV12-3 or TRBV12-4 to TRBJ2-2; no clear D gene. This CDR3 region has 12 residues. V lost 3 bases to trimming and J lost 6 bases, with 5 bases between them. The CDR3 reads CASSFKPGELFF. The CDR3 DNA is TGTGCCAGCAGTTTCAAACCCGGGGAGCTGTTTTTT.

The chain couples TRBV2 to TRBJ2-1; no clear D gene. CDR3 length: 13 residues. Germline CDR1 is SNHLY and CDR2 is FYNNEI. Trimming stripped 5 bases from V and 7 bases from J, with 12 bases between. This CDR3 is CASSPDLLNEQFF. The DNA of the CDR3 is TGTGCCAGCAGTCCGGACCTTCTGAATGAGCAGTTCTTC.

This clone was recorded once. The chain joins TRBV11-2 to TRBJ2-7; TRBD2 aligns across 12 bases. V lost 4 bases and J lost 4; bases outside the gene matches: 2. CDR3 length equals 14 residues. Germline lookup yields CDR1 SGHAT and CDR2 FQNNGV. CDR3 loop: CASSSGLAGYEQYF. The CDR3 DNA reads as TGTGCCAGCAGCTCAGGACTAGCGGGGTACGAGCAGTACTTC.

The chain recombines TRBV7-2 with TRBJ1-5, with TRBD1 matching over 7 bases. This CDR3 spans 17 amino acids. The trim removed 5 bases at V and 2 bases at J, leaving 12 bases unmatched. The germline CDR1 and CDR2 sequences are SGHTA and FQGNSA. CDR3 protein: CASSLRPGGQGNQPQHF. CDR3 bases: TGTGCCAGCAGCCTACGCCCCGGAGGACAGGGCAATCAGCCCCAGCATTTT.

The rearrangement links TRBV30 to TRBJ1-2; no reliable D call. Germline assignment: CDR1 GTSNPN and CDR2 SVGIG (reference sequence). Trimming cost V 0 bases and J 2 bases, with 10 bases left between them. The CDR3 runs 14 residues. CDR3: CAWSVNSLNYGYTF. The CDR3 DNA reads as TGTGCCTGGAGTGTGAACAGCCTCAACTATGGCTACACCTTC.

Comment on this clone: Distinct nucleotide sequences in the sample also encode this CDR3. The chain links TRBV28 to TRBJ1-3; D is unresolved. Germline CDR1 is MDHEN and CDR2 is SYDVKM. V gave up 2 bases and J gave up 4 bases, with 0 bases separating them. CDR3 size: 11 residues. The CDR3 sequence is CASSLGNTIYF. In DNA form, the CDR3 reads TGTGCCAGCAGTTTAGGAAACACCATATATTTT.

This clone was observed a single time. This chain links TRBV19 with TRBJ1-3, with D perhaps matching TRBD1 (5 bases). CDR1 LNHDA and CDR2 SQIVND come from the germline V gene (reference sequence). The germline V and J ends were trimmed by 5 bases and 3 bases, with 11 bases remaining between them. This CDR3 has 14 amino acids. The CDR3 DNA reads as TGTGCCAGTAGTTCAGGGTATTTTGGAAACACCATATATTTT. Protein sequence: CASSSGYFGNTIYF.

J is TRBJ2-1 and V is TRBV19; 11 bases map to TRBD2. V dropped 8 bases and J dropped 8; count of bases not matched to a gene: 5. The length of the CDR3 is 13 residues. Germline V lookup: CDR1 LNHDA, CDR2 SQIVND (reference sequence). Here the CDR3 reads CASRLAGGHEQFF. The CDR3 region has the DNA TGTGCCAGTCGGCTAGCGGGGGGACATGAGCAGTTCTTC. The variable domain in full, with the rest retrieved from reference TRBV19 and TRBJ2-1, is DGGITQSPKYLFRKEGQNVTLSCEQNLNHDAMYWYRQDPGQGLRLIYYSQIVNDFQKGDIAEGYSVSREKKESFPLTVTSAQKNPTAFYLCASRLAGGHEQFFGPGTRLTVL.

The rearrangement links TRBV28 to TRBJ2-7, with 11 bases fitting TRBD2. This CDR3 is 15 amino acids long. V shed 5 bases and J 1 base; nucleotides not matched to a gene: 4. Germline V gene lookup returns CDR1 MDHEN and CDR2 SYDVKM. CDR3 bases: TGTGCCAGCAGTCCCCTAGCGGGAGGTTCCTACGAGCAGTACTTC. The encoded protein is CASSPLAGGSYEQYF.

V usage is TRBV11-2 and J usage is TRBJ1-4; D is possibly TRBD1 (5 bases). V was pared by 7 bases and J by 6 bases, with 15 bases between. The CDR3 contains 14 residues. Germline CDR1 is SGHAT and CDR2 is FQNNGV. Written as DNA, the CDR3 is TGTGCCAGCACCGCCGGGACTAACTATGAAAAACTGTTTTTT. Protein sequence: CASTAGTNYEKLFF.

This rearrangement joins TRBV7-9 to TRBJ2-1; D might be TRBD1 (5 bases). This CDR3 is 13 amino acids long. Trimming took off 1 base at V and 9 bases at J, with 10 bases between the two ends. CDR1 is SEHNR and CDR2 is FQNEAQ in the germline V gene (reference sequence). The DNA for the CDR3 is TGTGCCAGCAGCTTAGGGGGCCGGGTTGAGCAGTTCTTC. Translation gives CASSLGGRVEQFF.

CDR3 residues: CASSFPQGAIRGYTF. As DNA, the CDR3 is TGTGCCAGCAGTTTCCCACAGGGGGCAATACGTGGCTACACCTTC. The V call is TRBV28, the J call TRBJ1-2, with 9 bases matching TRBD1. Trimming at V came to 3 bases and at J to 7 bases, leaving 9 bases not matched to a gene. The CDR3 is made up of 15 amino acids. CDR1 and CDR2 (germline): MDHEN, SYDVKM.

This rearrangement joins TRBV19 to TRBJ1-1; D not resolved. The germline CDR1 and CDR2 sequences are LNHDA and SQIVND (reference sequence). The length of the CDR3 is 15 residues. With 11 bases removed from V and 3 bases from J, the gap between germline ends came to 22 bases. Here the CDR3 reads CAGVSAGRSDTEAFF. As DNA, the CDR3 is TGTGCCGGAGTCTCTGCAGGTCGATCGGACACTGAAGCTTTCTTT.